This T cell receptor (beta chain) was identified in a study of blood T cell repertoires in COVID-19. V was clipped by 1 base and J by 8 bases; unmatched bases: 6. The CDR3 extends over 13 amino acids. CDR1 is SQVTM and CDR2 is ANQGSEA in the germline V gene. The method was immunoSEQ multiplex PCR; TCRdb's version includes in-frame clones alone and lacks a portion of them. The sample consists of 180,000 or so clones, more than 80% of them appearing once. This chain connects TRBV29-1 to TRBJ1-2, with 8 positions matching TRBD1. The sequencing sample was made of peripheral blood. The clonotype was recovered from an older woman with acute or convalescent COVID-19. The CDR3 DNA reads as TGCAGCGTTGAAGGCCAGGGGGCCTTCGGCTACACCTTC. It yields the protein CSVEGQGAFGYTF.